What follows are 5 T cell receptor beta chains derived from one specimen sequenced in a study of cytomegalovirus exposure and HLA in healthy donors. The PCR employed 60 Vbeta primers together with 13 Jbeta primers. Sequencing used immunoSEQ multiplex PCR; TCRdb keeps in-frame clones, though not all of them. The table has 59,000 or so clones, approximately 85% seen once. The sample consisted of PBMCs. The source is a female donor in good health and CMV-seronegative.

This rearrangement joins TRBV19 to TRBJ2-5; TRBD1 matches 7 bases. The germline V gene encodes CDR1 LNHDA and CDR2 SQIVND (reference sequence). The CDR3 extends over 14 amino acids. The V segment lost 5 bases and the J segment 3 bases; nucleotides outside the gene matches: 6. The CDR3 nucleotides read TGTGCCAGTAGTCCGGGGCAGGGGGAAGAGACCCAGTACTTC. It specifies CASSPGQGEETQYF.

J is TRBJ1-2 and V is TRBV19; D is unclear. The CDR3 is 13 residues long. Trimming stripped 3 bases from V and 4 bases from J, with 9 bases between. The V gene's germline CDR1 is LNHDA and CDR2 SQIVND (reference sequence). The CDR3 bases are TGTGCCAGTAGTATTAGCCGTGTCTATGGCTACACCTTC. It yields the protein CASSISRVYGYTF.

The chain uses TRBV30 and TRBJ1-6; maybe TRBD1 (6 bases). Germline loops: CDR1 GTSNPN, CDR2 SVGIG (reference sequence). The CDR3 extends over 13 amino acids. Trimming cost V 6 bases and J 7 bases, with 13 bases left between them. CDR3 sequence: CACSRDNNSPLHF. The CDR3 bases are TGTGCCTGTTCCAGGGACAACAATTCACCCCTCCACTTT. Full variable domain (rest looked up from reference TRBV30 and TRBJ1-6): SQTIHQWPATLVQPVGSPLSLECTVEGTSNPNLYWYRQAAGRGLQLLFYSVGIGQISSEVPQNLSASRPQDRQFILSSKKLLLSDSGFYLCACSRDNNSPLHFGNGTRLTVT.

This clone was picked up one time. The chain is built from TRBV7-2 and TRBJ1-2; 7 bases are shared with TRBD1. The CDR3 spans 14 residues. CDR1 is SGHTA and CDR2 is FQGNSA in the germline V gene. After removal of 5 bases from V and 4 bases from J, the junction contained 7 bases not matched to a gene. CDR3 sequence: CASSVDRSGYGYTF. The CDR3 region has the DNA TGTGCCAGCAGCGTGGACAGGTCAGGCTATGGCTACACCTTC.

This chain uses TRBV29-1 with TRBJ2-3, with D perhaps matching TRBD2 (6 bases). Germline V gene sequence: CDR1 SQVTM, CDR2 ANQGSEA. Trimming cost V 3 bases and J 3 bases, with 13 bases left between them. The CDR3 has 14 residues. CDR3 loop: CSVDGGTRTDTQYF. CDR3 sequence (DNA): TGCAGCGTTGATGGGGGGACCCGAACAGATACGCAGTATTTT.